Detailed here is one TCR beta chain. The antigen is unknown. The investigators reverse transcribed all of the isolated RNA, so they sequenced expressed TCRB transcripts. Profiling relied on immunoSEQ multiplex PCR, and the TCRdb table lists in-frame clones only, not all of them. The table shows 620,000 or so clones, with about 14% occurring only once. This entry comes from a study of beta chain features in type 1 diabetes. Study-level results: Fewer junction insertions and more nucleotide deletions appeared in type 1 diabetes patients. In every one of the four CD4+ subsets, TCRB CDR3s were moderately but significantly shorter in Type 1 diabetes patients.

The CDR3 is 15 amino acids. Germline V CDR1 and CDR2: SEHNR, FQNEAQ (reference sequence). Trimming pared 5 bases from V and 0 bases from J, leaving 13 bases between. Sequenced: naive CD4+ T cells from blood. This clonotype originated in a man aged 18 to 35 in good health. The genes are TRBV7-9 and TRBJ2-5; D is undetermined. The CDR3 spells CASSHITWYQETQYF. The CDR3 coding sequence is TGTGCCAGCAGCCACATCACATGGTACCAAGAGACCCAGTACTTC. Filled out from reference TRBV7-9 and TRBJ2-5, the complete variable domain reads DTGVSQNPRHKITKRGQNVTFRCDPISEHNRLYWYRQTLGQGPEFLTYFQNEAQLEKSRLLSDRFSAERPKGSFSTLEIQRTEQGDSAMYLCASSHITWYQETQYFGPGTRLLVL.